This TCR beta chain is drawn from a study of T cells in Graves' hyperthyroidism and ophthalmopathy. Between the trimmed V and J ends, which lost 2 bases and 5 bases, there was a span of 15 bases. The germline CDR1 and CDR2 sequences are MNHEY and SVGAGI. The CDR3 is made up of 15 amino acids. Amplification of TCR beta CDR3 regions was performed using RNA transcripts as template. The HTBI primer set was used in a first-round RT-PCR of the TCR CDR3. TCRdb called the multiplex PCR reads again in MiXCR, with one record for every CDR3 protein. The sample yields about half a million distinct CDR3 sequences, approximately 25% seen once. Diagnostic assessment was based on clinical symptoms, serum thyroxine and TRAb, thyroid ultrasound and orbital computed tomography. This clonotype came up once. Its antigen is not known. Whole-study findings and limits: Onset of ophthalmopathy came a median around 7.1 months after the model predicted it.

The V and J genes are TRBV6-5 and TRBJ1-1; D is unresolved. The sequencing input was blood. This sequence was found in a woman aged 25 to 45 with Graves' ophthalmopathy. The CDR3 region has the DNA TGTGCCAGCAGTTACCTATTGCGCCTGGGAACTGAAGCTTTCTTT. Its translation: CASSYLLRLGTEAFF.